This entry features one TCR beta chain sequence. The antigen remains unidentified. The CDR3 loop spans 16 amino acids. Germline V gene lookup returns CDR1 MNHNS and CDR2 SASEGT. Trimming stripped 2 bases from V and 4 bases from J, with 17 bases between. Investigators divided CD4+ cells into CD45RA+ naive and CD45RA-negative memory subsets. This specimen belongs to a study of shared clonotypes between healthy human individuals. General study findings and limits: Relative to their counterparts shared across all four donors, non-shared clonotypes exhibited diminished generation probabilities.

The deep-level immunoSEQ assay was used. Several immunoSEQ 96-well plates shared each subset's DNA, each plate a replicate. Profiling relied on immunoSEQ multiplex PCR, and the TCRdb table lists in-frame clones only, not all of them. The repertoire has over 950,000 clones, 70% to 85% of them found once; the top ten carry 0.89%. Sequenced sample: memory CD4+ T cells from PBMCs. Stated subset: CD45RA-negative fraction. The rearrangement joins TRBV6-1 to TRBJ1-1; perhaps TRBD1 as D (6 bases). The sequence came from a man younger than 30 in good health. Some clones in this sample may be carry-over from other donors' samples. In nucleotides, the CDR3 is TGTGCCAGCAGTGAACAAATTACAGGGATGGGCACTGAAGCTTTCTTT. Its protein is CASSEQITGMGTEAFF.